This T cell receptor (beta chain) is from a study of early T cells in non-severe SARS-CoV-2 infection. Findings and limits, study-wide: Anti-spike CD8 responses were favored in VDJdb matching, and private and CD4 specificities were missed.

Trimming cost V 10 bases and J 3 bases, with 11 bases left between them. CDR1 is SNHLY and CDR2 is FYNNEI in the germline V gene. CDR3 length: 12 amino acids. Turning to this clonotype: Its specificity is not known.

As part of library construction, unique molecular identifiers were attached to individual cDNA molecules. TCRdb ran MiXCR on the 5' RACE reads and lists one entry per CDR3 protein. Of 81,000 or so distinct CDR3 sequences detected, approximately 12% appear once; the ten largest clones hold around 3.6%. The specimen was whole blood. The clonotype comes from an adult who was a healthcare worker with PCR-confirmed SARS-CoV-2 infection or an uninfected control (not recorded which). The V and J genes are TRBV2 and TRBJ2-3, with D unclear. CDR3 DNA: TGTGCCACGCATAGGGATACAGATACGCAGTATTTT. This translates into CATHRDTDTQYF. Drawing the rest from reference TRBV2 and TRBJ2-3, the complete variable domain is EPEVTQTPSHQVTQMGQEVILRCVPISNHLYFYWYRQILGQKVEFLVSFYNNEISEKSEIFDDQFSVERPDGSNFTLKIRSTKLEDSAMYFCATHRDTDTQYFGPGTRLTVL.